Below are 5 T cell receptor beta chains sequenced from a single sample in a study of CD8+ T cells in alopecia areata. It was cDNA, reverse transcribed from extracted RNA, that served as the sequencing template. TCRdb's table, derived via immunoSEQ multiplex PCR, lists solely in-frame clones and lacks some. In the table there are 150,000 to 200,000 clones, 59% of which are singletons. Sequenced material: CD4+ T cells sorted from blood, taken at week 0. Every receptor here comes from a human donor with alopecia areata.

The rearrangement uses TRBV5-4 and TRBJ2-6, with no clear D. The CDR3 has 15 residues. From germline, CDR1 is SGHNT and CDR2 YYREEE (reference sequence). Trimming shortened V by 1 base and J by 0 bases, and 5 bases separated the two germline ends. The CDR3 region has the DNA TGTGCCAGCAGCTTGCAGATCTCTGGGGCCAACGTCCTGACTTTC. Translation: CASSLQISGANVLTF.

The J gene is TRBJ1-1, the V gene TRBV6-5; D gene uncertain. Trimming removed 5 bases at V and 1 base at J, with 8 bases between. The CDR3 totals 13 residues. Per germline, CDR1 MNHEY and CDR2 SVGAGI. DNA for the CDR3: TGTGCCAGCAGTGACGTCCAGAACACTGAAGCTTTCTTT. Amino acids: CASSDVQNTEAFF.

This chain joins TRBV15 and TRBJ2-7; 9 bases agree with TRBD1. The J segment lost 6 bases and the V segment lost 3 bases, leaving 12 bases of the junction unmatched. CDR3 length: 16 residues. Germline CDR1 LNHNV, CDR2 YYDKDF (reference sequence). The DNA of the CDR3 is TGTGCCACCAGCAGGACCCCCGGGACAGGGTTTGTCGAGCAGTACTTC. Protein: CATSRTPGTGFVEQYF.

The chain uses TRBV30 and TRBJ2-3, with 10 bases aligning to TRBD2. The CDR3 runs 17 residues. V trimming: 1 base; J trimming: 2 bases; junction bases outside the gene matches: 9. CDR1 and CDR2 from the germline V gene are GTSNPN and SVGIG (reference sequence). The CDR3 DNA reads as TGTGCCTGGAGTGATCCCGTAGCGGGGGGACCCACAGATACGCAGTATTTT. The encoded protein is CAWSDPVAGGPTDTQYF.

The chain combines TRBV6-7 with TRBJ2-5; D is possibly TRBD2 (6 bases). TRBV6-7 is marked as an open reading frame, function uncertain. V lost 5 bases and J lost 1, with 8 bases in between. The CDR3 extends over 13 amino acids. The CDR3 sequence is CASSLGLQETQYF. CDR3 coding DNA: TGTGCCAGCAGTCTGGGACTCCAAGAGACCCAGTACTTC.